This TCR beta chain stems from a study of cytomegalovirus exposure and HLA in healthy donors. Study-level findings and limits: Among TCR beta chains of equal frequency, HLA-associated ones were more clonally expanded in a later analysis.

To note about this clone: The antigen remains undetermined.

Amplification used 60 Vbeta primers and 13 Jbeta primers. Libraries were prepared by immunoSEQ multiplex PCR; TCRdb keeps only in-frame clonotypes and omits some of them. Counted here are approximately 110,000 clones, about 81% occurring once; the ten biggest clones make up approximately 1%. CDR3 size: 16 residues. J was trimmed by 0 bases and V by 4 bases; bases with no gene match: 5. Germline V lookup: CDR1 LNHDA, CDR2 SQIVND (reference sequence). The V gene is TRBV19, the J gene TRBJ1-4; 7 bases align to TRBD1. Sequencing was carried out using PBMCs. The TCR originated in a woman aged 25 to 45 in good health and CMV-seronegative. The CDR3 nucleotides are TGTGCCAGTAGTACACAGGGGAGAGCAACTAATGAAAAACTGTTTTTT. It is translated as CASSTQGRATNEKLFF.